The clone carrying this TCR beta chain has just a few counts. Its specificity is not known. The length of the CDR3 is 11 residues. Germline lookup yields CDR1 SGHRS and CDR2 YFSETQ. The V gene lost 5 bases and the J gene lost 5 bases, with 5 bases spanning the gap. These data belong to a study of early T cells in non-severe SARS-CoV-2 infection. Looking at the study overall: With bulk RNA from unsorted whole blood as input, sequencing yielded unpaired chains. Study results and limitations: A preference for anti-spike CD8 responses marked VDJdb matching, which missed private and CD4 specificities.

Attachment of unique molecular identifiers was made to individual cDNA molecules. Each CDR3 protein gets one entry after TCRdb re-called the 5' RACE reads with MiXCR. Of tens of thousands of distinct CDR3 sequences listed, about 8.4% are singletons. The chain recombines TRBV5-1 with TRBJ2-1; no clear D gene. Sequenced: whole blood. This clonotype was obtained from an adult who was a healthcare worker with PCR-confirmed SARS-CoV-2 infection or an uninfected control (not recorded which). CDR3 in DNA: TGCGCCAGCAGTTATGACAATGAGCAGTTCTTC. It is translated as CASSYDNEQFF.